This T cell receptor beta chain was identified in a study of cytomegalovirus exposure and HLA in healthy donors. Whole-study context: Assignment to the Caucasian-associated ancestry cluster applied to about 80% of the approximately 370 genotyped donors.

This PCR relied on a set of 60 Vbeta primers and 13 Jbeta primers. Sequencing was performed with immunoSEQ multiplex PCR; in TCRdb, only in-frame clones are kept and a portion is missing. Of 150,000 to 200,000 clones in the sample, 71% were seen once. Study conclusions and caveats: Among the most significant clusters, several appeared linked to common viral pathogens in a later analysis. The investigators catalogued some 160 TCR beta chains as cytomegalovirus-associated. Presence/absence comparisons presumed near-even sequencing depth among donors.

A few counts support this clone. Its specificity is not known. The ends were cut back, 4 bases at V and 6 bases at J, with 14 bases in the middle. CDR1 is SGHDT and CDR2 is YYEEEE in the germline V gene. This CDR3 has 15 residues. This chain uses TRBV5-6 with TRBJ2-6; the D gene is possibly TRBD2 (6 bases). Sequenced input: PBMCs. The TCR originated in a woman in her twenties or thirties in good health and CMV-seronegative. The chain's CDR3 is CASSAPWGEANVLTF. Here the CDR3 DNA reads TGTGCCAGCAGCGCCCCCTGGGGGGAGGCCAACGTCCTGACTTTC.